These 25 T cell receptor beta chains originate from one sample sequenced in a study of identical twins (dated by TCRdb to 2015 to 2016). Libraries were constructed by 5' RACE. Sequencing used an Illumina HiSeq 2000. TCRdb applied fastp at Q25 and MiXCR to the public reads, then kept only in-frame beta chains. Records with the same CDR3 protein are collapsed into one entry carrying the most frequent genes and DNA. In this sample the table shows 420,000 or so distinct CDR3 sequences, roughly 20% of which occur a single time. The leading ten clones occupy approximately 12% of the sample. Sequenced material: naive T cells sorted from blood. The meaning of the sample's cell subset or site label: cells isolated with a human naive T-cell isolation kit. These receptors came from a man aged 45-65 years in good health.

V and J are TRBV20-1 and TRBJ2-1, with D possibly being TRBD2 (5 bases). The CDR3 totals 15 residues. In germline, CDR1 is DFQATT, CDR2 SNEGSKA (reference sequence). V lost 6 bases and J lost 0, with 15 bases in between. The CDR3 loop reads CSAPGWSISYNEQFF. In DNA, the CDR3 is TGCAGTGCCCCGGGGTGGAGTATCTCCTACAATGAGCAGTTCTTC.

In its sample, this clonotype was seen a few times. V is TRBV20-1 and J is TRBJ1-1; D remains ambiguous. This CDR3 has 14 residues. Per germline, CDR1 DFQATT and CDR2 SNEGSKA (reference sequence). V lost 3 bases and J lost 1, with 12 bases in between. In DNA, the CDR3 is TGCAGTGCTAGTTCAGCCAGGACGAACACTGAAGCTTTCTTT. Its translation is CSASSARTNTEAFF.

This clonotype was counted between two and nine times. V is TRBV20-1 and J is TRBJ2-7; D is unclear. This CDR3 comprises 11 residues. Trimming pared 6 bases from V and 6 bases from J, leaving 12 bases between. Germline V gives CDR1 DFQATT, CDR2 SNEGSKA (reference sequence). CDR3 in amino acids: CSAAANGEQYF. The CDR3 bases are TGCAGTGCAGCAGCTAATGGCGAGCAGTACTTC.

This clonotype was observed at least ten times. This chain links TRBV14 with TRBJ2-1, with a possible D match to TRBD1 (6 bases). The CDR3 contains 15 residues. V shed 4 bases and J shed 0 bases, with 10 bases lying between them. CDR1 is SGHDN, CDR2 FVKESK, per germline. The CDR3 region has the DNA TGTGCCAGCAGCCCGGGACAACTCTCCTACAATGAGCAGTTCTTC. As protein: CASSPGQLSYNEQFF.

V usage is TRBV3-1 and J usage is TRBJ2-7; TRBD2 matches at 7 bases. This CDR3 contains 13 residues. The ends lost 4 bases at V and 3 bases at J; junction bases unmatched: 3. Germline loops: CDR1 LGHDT, CDR2 YNNKEL (reference sequence). The CDR3: CASSRDYGYEQYF. In DNA, the CDR3 is TGTGCCAGCAGCCGGGACTACGGCTACGAGCAGTACTTC.

V gene TRBV3-1 combines with J gene TRBJ2-4; no reliable D call. Trimming removed 4 bases at V and 9 bases at J, with 13 bases between. CDR1 is LGHDT and CDR2 is YNNKEL in the germline V gene (reference sequence). This CDR3 has 13 amino acids. CDR3 region: CASSLGAQSIQYF. The CDR3 DNA reads TGTGCCAGCAGCCTTGGAGCCCAATCCATTCAGTACTTC.

This clonotype was seen more than once but under ten times. The V gene is TRBV5-1, the J gene TRBJ1-4; the match to TRBD1 covers 7 bases. Germline loops: CDR1 SGHRS, CDR2 YFSETQ. The CDR3 runs 15 residues. With V trimmed by 0 bases and J by 6 bases, 5 bases remained unmatched. This CDR3 reads CASSLGTGDHEKLFF. CDR3 nucleotides: TGCGCCAGCAGCTTGGGTACAGGGGATCATGAAAAACTGTTTTTT.

Only a few counts were recorded for this clonotype. This chain uses TRBV11-2 with TRBJ2-7; the D call may be TRBD1 or TRBD2 (6 bases each). The CDR3 sequence is 17 residues long. The germline V and J ends were trimmed by 5 bases and 0 bases, with 20 bases remaining between them. The germline gives CDR1 SGHAT, CDR2 FQNNGV. The CDR3 protein is CASSPRAGTSDSYEQYF. CDR3 in DNA: TGTGCCAGCAGCCCGAGGGCGGGGACATCCGACTCCTACGAGCAGTACTTC.

This chain links TRBV29-1 with TRBJ2-5; D is perhaps TRBD2 (6 bases). The V end was cut by 6 bases, the J end by 5 bases, with 22 bases between. The germline gives CDR1 SQVTM, CDR2 ANQGSEA. This CDR3 has 15 amino acids. CDR3 protein: CSVGGNGVKLETQYF. The CDR3 nucleotides are TGCAGCGTGGGGGGAAACGGGGTTAAACTGGAGACCCAGTACTTC.

The table lists this clonotype with a few counts. V and J are TRBV7-9 and TRBJ2-7; D tentatively reads TRBD1 or TRBD2 (5 bases each). Trimming removed 7 bases from V and 1 base from J, with 17 bases in between. This CDR3 has 15 amino acids. Per germline, CDR1 SEHNR and CDR2 FQNEAQ (reference sequence). The CDR3 DNA is TGTGCCAGCATTGGGAGCCGGGACCGATCCTACGAGCAGTACTTC. The encoded protein is CASIGSRDRSYEQYF.

The sample holds many counts of this clonotype. The CDR3 reads CASSEGSRVRKNIQYF. CDR3 nucleotides: TGTGCCAGCAGTGAAGGGTCCAGGGTTCGGAAAAACATTCAGTACTTC. This sequence joins TRBV25-1 and TRBJ2-4, with D possibly being TRBD1 (5 bases). Germline lookup yields CDR1 MGHDK and CDR2 SYGVNS. The ends were cut back, 2 bases at V and 4 bases at J, with 15 bases in the middle. The CDR3 length is 16 residues.

The chain has TRBV7-9 and TRBJ2-2; 8 bases are a match to TRBD2. V gave up 6 bases and J gave up 1 base; unmatched junction bases: 7. The CDR3 spans 16 residues. Per germline, CDR1 SEHNR and CDR2 FQNEAQ (reference sequence). The CDR3 is CASSRSGGRNTGELFF. DNA for the CDR3: TGTGCCAGCAGTAGGAGCGGGGGCCGGAACACCGGGGAGCTGTTTTTT.

The chain links TRBV10-3 to TRBJ2-3; 11 nucleotides match TRBD2. The germline V gene has CDR1 ENHRY and CDR2 SYGVKD. V gave up 3 bases and J gave up 2 bases; unmatched junction bases: 4. This CDR3 has 16 residues. CDR3: CAISDSTSGATDTQYF. In DNA, the CDR3 is TGTGCCATCAGTGATTCGACTAGCGGGGCCACAGATACGCAGTATTTT.

There are many counts of this clonotype. V is TRBV7-2 and J is TRBJ2-7; 10 bases line up with TRBD2. Losses at the gene ends were 2 bases for V and 7 bases for J; bases not matched to a gene: 8. CDR3 length equals 15 residues. Looked up from germline, CDR1 is SGHTA and CDR2 is FQGNSA. This CDR3 is CASSLMGTSAGEQYF. The CDR3 DNA reads as TGTGCCAGCAGCTTAATGGGGACTAGCGCTGGGGAGCAGTACTTC.

The chain uses TRBV4-3 and TRBJ1-1; D is possibly TRBD1 (5 bases). CDR1 and CDR2 from the germline V gene are LGHNA and YSLEER. CDR3 length: 13 residues. Between the trimmed V and J ends, which lost 6 bases and 5 bases, there was a span of 13 bases. In nucleotides, the CDR3 is TGCGCCAGCAGGGGGGATCTGAGGACTGAAGCTTTCTTT. Translated, it gives CASRGDLRTEAFF.

This clonotype was recorded many times. V is TRBV4-3 and J is TRBJ2-4; a weak D match, TRBD1 (5 bases). V was cut by 1 base and J by 7 bases, with 17 bases left in between. The germline CDR1 and CDR2 sequences are LGHNA and YSLEER. This CDR3 is 16 amino acids long. The chain's CDR3 is CASSQGSRQGTNIQYF. The CDR3 DNA is TGCGCCAGCAGCCAAGGCTCGAGGCAGGGCACCAACATTCAGTACTTC.

This sequence joins TRBV3-1 and TRBJ2-1; the match to TRBD2 covers 13 bases. This CDR3 is 17 amino acids long. V shed 4 bases, J shed 4 bases, and the junction held 7 bases outside the gene matches. Germline V lookup: CDR1 LGHDT, CDR2 YNNKEL (reference sequence). CDR3 region: CASSPRLAGGFYNEQFF. The CDR3 bases are TGTGCCAGCAGCCCCCGACTAGCGGGGGGATTTTACAATGAGCAGTTCTTC.

V gene TRBV4-1 combines with J gene TRBJ2-6; TRBD1 is a possible D gene (7 bases). Germline lookup yields CDR1 MGHRA and CDR2 YSYEKL. The CDR3 has 20 residues. The V gene lost 1 base and the J gene lost 0 bases, with 19 bases spanning the gap. CDR3: CASSQGLGTGVSSGANVLTF. In DNA form, the CDR3 reads TGCGCCAGCAGCCAAGGACTAGGTACAGGGGTGAGCTCTGGGGCCAACGTCCTGACTTTC.

This clonotype was recorded at least ten times. The V call is TRBV3-1, the J call TRBJ2-2, with D maybe TRBD1 (5 bases). CDR1 and CDR2 (germline): LGHDT, YNNKEL (reference sequence). CDR3 length: 16 residues. V dropped 7 bases and J dropped 4 bases, with 19 bases sitting between them. The CDR3 protein is CASNGLPGPGTGELFF. The CDR3 bases are TGTGCCAGCAACGGTCTCCCAGGGCCCGGCACCGGGGAGCTGTTTTTT.

This sequence joins TRBV10-3 and TRBJ1-2; 7 bases fit TRBD1. The V gene end was trimmed by 0 bases and the J gene end by 0 bases; junction bases not matched to a gene: 4. Germline CDR1 and CDR2: ENHRY and SYGVKD. The CDR3 length is 16 residues. In DNA, the CDR3 is TGTGCCATCAGTGAGTCAAGGGACAGAGCTAACTATGGCTACACCTTC. This translates into CAISESRDRANYGYTF.

Remarks on this clonotype: One end of the junction varies from germline; a read error may be responsible. The V call is TRBV30, the J call TRBJ1-5; weak D call: TRBD1 (5 bases). Germline CDR1 is GTSNPN and CDR2 is SVGIG (reference sequence). This CDR3 comprises 14 residues. This CDR3 reads CALDSGMGNQPQHF. For the CDR3, the DNA is TGCGCCCTCGATTCAGGGATGGGCAATCAGCCCCAGCATTTT.

The chain combines TRBV20-1 with TRBJ2-2; no firm D call. CDR3 length: 14 amino acids. V dropped 6 bases and J dropped 0 bases, with 11 bases sitting between them. Germline values: CDR1 DFQATT, CDR2 SNEGSKA (reference sequence). DNA for the CDR3: TGCAGTGCGCCCCCCGCAACGAACACCGGGGAGCTGTTTTTT. Translating it yields CSAPPATNTGELFF.

This clonotype was recorded at least ten times. This sequence joins TRBV27 and TRBJ2-1; D might be TRBD1 or TRBD2, each matching 5 bases. This CDR3 contains 17 residues. Per germline, CDR1 MNHEY and CDR2 SMNVEV (reference sequence). Trimming removed 3 bases from V and 7 bases from J, with 22 bases in between. The CDR3 spells CASSFVTGRPGTNEQFF. CDR3 DNA sequence: TGTGCCAGCAGTTTTGTCACGGGCCGCCCAGGGACGAATGAGCAGTTCTTC.

Only a few counts were recorded for this clonotype. CDR3 loop: CASSQALGQGNEQYF. The CDR3 DNA reads as TGCGCCAGCAGCCAAGCCCTCGGGCAGGGAAACGAGCAGTACTTC. The V and J genes are TRBV4-3 and TRBJ2-7; TRBD1 might be the D (5 bases). The CDR3 has 15 residues. Trimming took 1 base from V and 5 from J, leaving 15 bases between them. Germline loops: CDR1 LGHNA, CDR2 YSLEER.

This clonotype came up many times. V usage is TRBV12-3 or TRBV12-4 and J usage is TRBJ1-1, with D maybe TRBD1 (5 bases). V shed 5 bases and J shed 5 bases, with 15 bases lying between them. There are 14 residues in the CDR3. For the CDR3, the DNA is TGTGCCAGCAGTCCAGAGATAAGGGGAACTGAAGCTTTCTTT. It codes for CASSPEIRGTEAFF.